The source of this T cell receptor (beta chain) is a study of spatial heterogeneity in lung cancer. Study-wide background: Among detected sequences, beta-chain ones consistently exceeded alpha-chain ones in number.

This clonotype was seen at least ten times. Its antigen is still unknown. The V and J ends lost 2 bases and 11 bases respectively, with 12 bases between them. Germline-derived CDR1 and CDR2 are SEHNR and FQNEAQ (reference sequence). CDR3 length: 12 amino acids. Findings and limits, study-wide: Detection of ubiquitous tumor TCRs in blood was higher at resection than follow-up.

Sample time point: sample taken at primary tumor resection. The donors comprised some 70 untreated early-stage non-small cell lung cancer patients. Every TCR cDNA molecule bore its own unique molecular identifier. From the 5' RACE reads, TCRdb called clonotypes with MiXCR, one entry per CDR3 protein. Counted here are 20,000 to 25,000 distinct CDR3 sequences, 4.5% to 5.5% occurring once; the ten biggest clones make up approximately 7.4%. This sample comprised PBMCs, obtained at surgery. V gene TRBV7-9 combines with J gene TRBJ1-1, with unresolved D. The TCR was taken from a male donor with early-stage non-small cell lung cancer. For the CDR3, the DNA is TGTGCCAGCAGCTTAAACGAGAGATCGGCTTTCTTT. The encoded protein is CASSLNERSAFF.